This note documents a single TCR beta chain sequence. Its antigen is currently not known. It has no much larger one-base neighbor in the sample; base qualities were not kept. CDR1 is given as SGHTA and CDR2 as FQGNSA, both from the germline V gene. The CDR3 holds 14 amino acids from the cysteine to the phenylalanine. Only the CDR3 DNA is retained, 42 bases long and in frame from the first base. Relative to germline, V is 5 bases shorter and J is 7 bases shorter, with 15 bases between their ends. From each donor, a single peripheral blood sample of roughly 0.11 L on average was drawn into heparinised tubes. A BD FACSAria II was used to sort naive, central memory, regulatory and stem cell-like memory CD4+ T cells with a panel that included CD45RO, CCR7, CD25, CD127, CD95 and CD27. All sorted populations exceeded 95% purity. PBMCs were separated immediately by Lymphoprep density gradient centrifugation and were stained directly, without being cultured. So that batch effects would be minimized, each experiment stained and sorted samples in pairs, pairing one healthy donor with one patient.

The data were obtained in a study of beta chain features in type 1 diabetes (dated by TCRdb to 2016 to 2018). Study-wide context: Mean age, gender distribution, total cell number and subset yield did not differ between patients and healthy donors. A total of about 100 million sorted cells were examined across all samples, and RNA yield correlated strongly with the number of cells per subset. Whereas all 30 or so donors provided naive and central memory subsets, regulatory and stem cell-like memory subsets were isolated from just 8 patients and about 8 healthy donors. The study compared TCRB repertoires of sorted circulating CD4+ T cell subsets between recently diagnosed type 1 diabetes patients and matched healthy donors. What the work shows at the level of the full study, not this receptor alone: In all four CD4+ subsets, TCRB CDR3 length was moderately but significantly shorter in type 1 diabetes patients. Fewer insertions and more nucleotide deletions at VDJ recombination sites were observed in patients with type 1 diabetes, implying thymic rearrangement abnormalities. Naive, central memory and regulatory TCRB repertoires appeared more similar among patients than among healthy donors. PCR may preferentially amplify shorter templates, but because patient and control samples were amplified and corrected together, any resulting skew would affect both groups equally. Because small numbers of individuals were included in the HLA sub-analyses, any influence of HLA type on TCRB rearrangement was left unresolved. Because cDNA was sequenced instead of genomic DNA, highly expressing activated cells could be over-represented, though the groups showed no difference in activation or CD3 levels.

All of the isolated RNA was reverse transcribed with the High Capacity cDNA Reverse Transcription Kit, so expressed TCRB transcripts were sequenced. Deep immunoSEQ sequencing was applied to naive, central memory and regulatory T cell samples, giving an average of roughly 3.6 million total reads per sample. Sorted cells were lysed in RLT buffer, and RNA was extracted using DNase-treated RNeasy Micro or Mini kits according to cell number. Each cell subset was processed on its own to prevent cross-contamination, while patient and healthy donor samples were processed together. TCRB sequences were amplified from cDNA with the immunoSEQ multiplex PCR, producing 87-bp fragments spanning the CDR3 region. Sequencing of the amplicons was performed on the Illumina HiSeq platform. The original pipeline was this. PCR bias was computationally corrected using synthetic template baselines, reads within Hamming distance 2 were collapsed, and singletons that could not be merged were discarded. Reads were aligned against IMGT so that V, D and J genes, CDR3 length and insertions or deletions at six rearrangement sites could be assigned. Within each subset, clonotype counts were normalized to sorted cell number, and only after that were true diversity and Gini coefficients computed with the tcR R package. Repertoire sharing was quantified using the overlap coefficient calculated on TCRB nucleotide sequences. Out-of-frame TCRB sequences from naive cells were analyzed as a proxy for the pre-selection repertoire. In its TCRdb copy, this immuneACCESS table keeps in-frame sequences only and misses some clones. Where compared with another copy, unresolved V genes explain less than half of these, and the others have no known cause. The DNA gave D and trimming, while V, J and clone size come from that table. Counted in this sample were fewer than 450,000 clones; approximately 13% of them appeared once. Roughly 0.015% of the sample is in the top ten clones.

The sequence joins TRBV7-2 to TRBJ2-1, with a tentative D gene TRBD2 over 6 matching bases. This TCR was recovered from a woman aged 18 to 35 with type 1 diabetes. The specimen sequenced was naive CD4+ T cells from blood. Explained via the paper, the cell subset or site label denotes: true naive CD4+ T cells. This receptor has the CDR3 CASSNWAGSNEQFF. In nucleotides, the sequence is TGTGCCAGCAGCAACTGGGCGGGGTCGAATGAGCAGTTCTTC.